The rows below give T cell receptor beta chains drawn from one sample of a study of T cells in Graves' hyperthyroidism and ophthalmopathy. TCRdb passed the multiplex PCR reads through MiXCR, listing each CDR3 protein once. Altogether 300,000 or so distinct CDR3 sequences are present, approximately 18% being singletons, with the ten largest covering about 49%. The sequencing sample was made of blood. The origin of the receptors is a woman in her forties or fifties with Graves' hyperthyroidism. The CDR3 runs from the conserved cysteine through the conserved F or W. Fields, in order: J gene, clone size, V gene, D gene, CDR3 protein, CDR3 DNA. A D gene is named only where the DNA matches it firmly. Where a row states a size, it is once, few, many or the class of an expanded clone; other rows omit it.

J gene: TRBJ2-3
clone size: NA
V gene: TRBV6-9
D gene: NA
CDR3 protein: CASSYFDPSTDTQYF
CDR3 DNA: TGTGCCAGCAGTTACTTCGACCCCTCCACAGATACGCAGTATTTT

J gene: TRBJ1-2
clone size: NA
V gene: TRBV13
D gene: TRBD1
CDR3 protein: CASSLGGVIGQGYTF
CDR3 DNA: TGTGCCAGCAGCTTAGGAGGAGTAATAGGACAGGGTTACACCTTC

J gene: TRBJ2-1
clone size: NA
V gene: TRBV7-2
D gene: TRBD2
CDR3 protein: CASSLIGGLAGGLSYNEQFF
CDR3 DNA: TGTGCCAGCAGCTTAATTGGGGGACTAGCGGGGGGCCTCTCCTACAATGAGCAGTTCTTC

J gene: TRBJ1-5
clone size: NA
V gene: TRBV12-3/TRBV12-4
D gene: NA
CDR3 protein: CASSLASGGNQPQHF
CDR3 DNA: TGTGCCAGCAGTTTAGCCTCAGGGGGCAATCAGCCCCAGCATTTT

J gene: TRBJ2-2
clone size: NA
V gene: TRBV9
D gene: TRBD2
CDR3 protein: CASSVARRGGLAGPMNTGELFF
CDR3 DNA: TGTGCCAGCAGCGTAGCTCGAAGGGGGGGACTAGCGGGACCAATGAACACCGGGGAGCTGTTTTTT

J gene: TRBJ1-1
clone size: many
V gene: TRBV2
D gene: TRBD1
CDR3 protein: CASSEARGTVLNTEAFF
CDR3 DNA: TGTGCCAGCAGTGAAGCGAGGGGGACAGTCTTAAACACTGAAGCTTTCTTT

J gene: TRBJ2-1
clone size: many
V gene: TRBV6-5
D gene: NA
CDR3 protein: CASSYESAGAQEQFF
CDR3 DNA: TGTGCCAGCAGTTACGAGTCGGCGGGGGCGCAAGAGCAGTTCTTC

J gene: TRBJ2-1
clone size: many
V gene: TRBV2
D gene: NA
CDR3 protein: CASSEGGPYNEQFF
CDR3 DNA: TGTGCCAGCAGTGAAGGGGGGCCCTACAATGAGCAGTTCTTC

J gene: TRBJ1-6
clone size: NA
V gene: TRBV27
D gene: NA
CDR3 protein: CASSWGGYNSPLHF
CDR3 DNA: TGTGCCAGCAGTTGGGGGGGGTATAATTCACCCCTCCACTTT

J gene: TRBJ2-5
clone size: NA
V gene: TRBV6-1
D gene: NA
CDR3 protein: CASSGHIKGETQYF
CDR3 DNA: TGTGCCAGCAGTGGTCACATAAAGGGGGAGACCCAGTACTTC

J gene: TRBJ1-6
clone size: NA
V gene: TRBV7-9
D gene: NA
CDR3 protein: CASRLGAVDSPLHF
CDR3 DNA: TGTGCCAGCAGATTGGGGGCGGTGGATTCACCCCTCCACTTT

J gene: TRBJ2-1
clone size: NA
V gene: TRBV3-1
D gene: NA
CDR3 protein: CASSQVEYDEQFF
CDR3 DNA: TGTGCCAGCAGCCAAGTAGAGTATGATGAGCAGTTCTTC

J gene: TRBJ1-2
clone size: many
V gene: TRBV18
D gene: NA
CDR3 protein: CASSPDSTGYGYGYTF
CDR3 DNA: TGTGCCAGCTCACCAGACTCTACAGGGTATGGCTATGGCTACACCTTC

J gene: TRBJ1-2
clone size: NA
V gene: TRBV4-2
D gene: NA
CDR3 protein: CASSQDGTPSGYTF
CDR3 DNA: TGTGCCAGCAGCCAAGACGGGACCCCGTCGGGCTACACCTTC

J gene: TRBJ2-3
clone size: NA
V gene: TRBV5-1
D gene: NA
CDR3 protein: CASSLEGRPHDTQYF
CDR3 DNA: TGCGCCAGCAGCTTGGAGGGTCGGCCTCACGATACGCAGTATTTT

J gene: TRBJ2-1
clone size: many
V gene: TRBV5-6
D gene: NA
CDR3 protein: CASSLRGGKQFF
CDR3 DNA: TGTGCCAGCAGCCTACGTGGTGGGAAGCAGTTCTTC

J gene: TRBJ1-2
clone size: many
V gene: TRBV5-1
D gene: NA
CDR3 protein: CASSLGLQALGYTF
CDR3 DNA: TGCGCCAGCAGCTTGGGACTACAGGCGCTTGGCTACACCTTC

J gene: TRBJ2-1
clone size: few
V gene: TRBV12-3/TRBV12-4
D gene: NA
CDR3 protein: CASTLGRGDEQFF
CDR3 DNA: TGTGCCAGCACCTTGGGCAGGGGCGATGAGCAGTTCTTC

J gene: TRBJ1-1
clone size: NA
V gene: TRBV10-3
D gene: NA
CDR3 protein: CAISERPQAETEAFF
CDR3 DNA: TGTGCCATCAGTGAGAGGCCCCAAGCGGAGACTGAAGCTTTCTTT

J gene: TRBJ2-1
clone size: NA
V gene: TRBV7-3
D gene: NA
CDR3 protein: CASSPMMGDEQFF
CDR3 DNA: TGTGCCAGCAGCCCTATGATGGGGGATGAGCAGTTCTTC

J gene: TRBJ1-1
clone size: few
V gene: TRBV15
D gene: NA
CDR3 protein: CATSRLGEAFF
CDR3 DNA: TGTGCCACCAGCAGGCTAGGGGAAGCTTTCTTT

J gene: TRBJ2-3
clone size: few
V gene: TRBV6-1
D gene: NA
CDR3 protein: CASSAWTVQDTQYF
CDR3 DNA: TGTGCCAGCAGTGCGTGGACCGTTCAAGATACGCAGTATTTT

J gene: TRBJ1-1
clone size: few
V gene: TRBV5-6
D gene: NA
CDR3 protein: CASSLGQECVF
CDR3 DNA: TGTGCCAGCAGCTTGGGGCAGGAGTGCGTCTTT

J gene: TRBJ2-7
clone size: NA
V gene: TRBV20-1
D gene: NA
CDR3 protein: CSARQGRYEQYF
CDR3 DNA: TGCAGTGCTAGACAGGGGAGATACGAGCAGTACTTC

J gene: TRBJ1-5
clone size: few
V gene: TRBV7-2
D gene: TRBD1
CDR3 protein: CASSLGGGTGVRQPQHF
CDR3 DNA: TGTGCCAGCAGCTTAGGCGGCGGAACAGGGGTGCGTCAGCCCCAGCATTTT

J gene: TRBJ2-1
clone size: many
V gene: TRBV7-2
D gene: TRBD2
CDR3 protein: CASSSGLGGMNEQFF
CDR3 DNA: TGTGCCAGCAGCTCTGGACTAGGCGGTATGAATGAGCAGTTCTTC

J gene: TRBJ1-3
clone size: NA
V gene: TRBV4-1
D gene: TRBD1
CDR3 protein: CASSQDPRDSSGNTIYF
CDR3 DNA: TGCGCCAGCAGCCAAGATCCGAGGGACAGCTCTGGAAACACCATATATTTT

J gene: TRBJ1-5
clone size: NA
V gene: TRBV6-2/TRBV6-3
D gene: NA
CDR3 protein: CASTPGGRQPQHF
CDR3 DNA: TGTGCCAGCACCCCCGGGGGCCGTCAGCCCCAGCATTTT

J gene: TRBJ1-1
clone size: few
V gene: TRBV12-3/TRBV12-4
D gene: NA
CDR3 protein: CASSAGDGWTEAFF
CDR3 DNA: TGTGCCAGCAGTGCCGGGGACGGATGGACTGAAGCTTTCTTT

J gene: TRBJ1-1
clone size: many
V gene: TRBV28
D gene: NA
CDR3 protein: CASSFPHSLGGQAFF
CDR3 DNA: TGTGCCAGCAGTTTCCCTCACTCGTTAGGGGGACAAGCTTTCTTT

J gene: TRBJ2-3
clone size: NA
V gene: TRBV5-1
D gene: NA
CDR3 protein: CASSLGAAGEASTDTQYF
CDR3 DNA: TGCGCCAGCAGCTTGGGAGCGGCAGGGGAAGCCAGCACAGATACGCAGTATTTT

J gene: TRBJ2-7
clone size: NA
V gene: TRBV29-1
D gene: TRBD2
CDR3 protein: CSVETGTSGEQYF
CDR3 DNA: TGCAGCGTTGAGACCGGGACTAGCGGCGAGCAGTACTTC

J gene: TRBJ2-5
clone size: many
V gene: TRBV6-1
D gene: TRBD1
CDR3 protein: CASSPGTGQETQYF
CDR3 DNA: TGTGCCAGCAGTCCCGGGACAGGCCAAGAGACCCAGTACTTC

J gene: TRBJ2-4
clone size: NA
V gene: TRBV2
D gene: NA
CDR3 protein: CASSVEGTKNIQYF
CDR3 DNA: TGTGCCAGCAGTGTGGAGGGAACCAAAAACATTCAGTACTTC

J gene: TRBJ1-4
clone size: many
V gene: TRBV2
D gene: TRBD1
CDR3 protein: CASSEDRDRGEKLFF
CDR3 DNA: TGTGCCAGCAGTGAGGACAGGGACCGGGGTGAAAAACTGTTTTTT

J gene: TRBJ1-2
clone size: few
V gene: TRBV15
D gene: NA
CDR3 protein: CATSSRTIGNGYTF
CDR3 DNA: TGTGCCACCAGCAGCAGGACAATTGGGAATGGCTACACCTTC

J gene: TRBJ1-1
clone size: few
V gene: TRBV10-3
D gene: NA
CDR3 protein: CAISDEGHSKAFF
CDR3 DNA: TGTGCCATCAGTGATGAGGGACATTCCAAAGCTTTCTTT

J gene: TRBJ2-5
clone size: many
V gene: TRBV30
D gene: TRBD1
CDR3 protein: CAAQGAGETQYF
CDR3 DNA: TGTGCCGCCCAGGGGGCTGGGGAGACCCAGTACTTC